Each of the 32 T cell receptor beta chains below was sequenced from the same sample in a study of Ad26.COV2.S vaccination and SARS-CoV-2 variants. Repertoires were generated with immunoSEQ multiplex PCR, while TCRdb's copy carries only in-frame clones and drops some. The sample lists 300,000 to 350,000 clones; just over 85% were seen once. The treatment denotes: 15 to 20 received Ad26.COV2.S at low or high dose, single or two shots; five or six received placebo; per-sample allocation not given. It was on day 63 after the first vaccine or placebo injection that samples were taken. This specimen consisted of peripheral blood, obtained in a trial of Ad26.COV2.S vaccine versus placebo. The source of these receptors is a person between 18 and 65 years old who received the Ad26.COV2.S COVID-19 vaccine or a placebo.

This rearrangement joins TRBV27 to TRBJ1-4; possible D gene TRBD1, 6 bases. The CDR3 runs to 14 residues. From germline, CDR1 is MNHEY and CDR2 SMNVEV (reference sequence). The V end was cut by 6 bases, the J end by 1 base, with 9 bases between. CDR3 in amino acids: CASRSGVTNEKLFF. In DNA, the CDR3 is TGTGCCAGCAGGTCAGGGGTAACTAATGAAAAACTGTTTTTT.

This chain connects TRBV11-2 to TRBJ1-2, with a tentative D call TRBD1 (5 bases). This CDR3 region has 16 residues. The V gene lost 0 bases and the J gene lost 7 bases, with 18 bases spanning the gap. Per the germline V gene, CDR1 is SGHAT and CDR2 is FQNNGV. The CDR3 here is CASSLDRRGKLGGYTF. Written as DNA, the CDR3 is TGTGCCAGCAGCTTAGACCGTCGGGGGAAGCTTGGTGGCTACACCTTC.

The V gene is TRBV27, the J gene TRBJ2-3; D tentatively reads TRBD1 or TRBD2 (5 bases each). V was clipped by 6 bases and J by 2 bases, with 12 bases between them. CDR3 length equals 14 residues. Germline V gives CDR1 MNHEY, CDR2 SMNVEV (reference sequence). CDR3 sequence (DNA): TGTGCCAGCAGGAGGGGCAGGGACACAGATACGCAGTATTTT. Its protein product is CASRRGRDTDTQYF.

This clone came up once. V and J are TRBV3-1 (or the pseudogene TRBV3-2) and TRBJ2-2; no clear D. The germline V gene has CDR1 LGHDT and CDR2 YNNKEL (reference sequence). This CDR3 is 12 amino acids long. The ends were cut back, 0 bases at V and 9 bases at J, with 5 bases in the middle. The CDR3 loop is CASSQDAWELFF. CDR3 DNA sequence: TGTGCCAGCAGCCAAGATGCGTGGGAGCTGTTTTTT.

The chain couples TRBV3-1 (or the pseudogene TRBV3-2) to TRBJ1-2, with D possibly TRBD1 on 6 matching bases. This CDR3 is built from 15 residues. The germline CDR1 and CDR2 sequences are LGHDT and YNNKEL (reference sequence). V was pared by 4 bases and J by 4 bases, with 16 bases between. CDR3 protein: CASSPGGQNSYGYTF. CDR3 coding DNA: TGTGCCAGCAGCCCCGGGGGGCAAAACAGCTATGGCTACACCTTC.

The chain links TRBV30 to TRBJ1-2; D perhaps matches TRBD1 (6 bases). With 4 bases removed from V and 8 bases from J, the gap between germline ends came to 11 bases. Germline loops: CDR1 GTSNPN, CDR2 SVGIG (reference sequence). The CDR3 has 11 amino acids. The CDR3: CAWTAGDGYTF. The DNA of the CDR3 is TGTGCCTGGACGGCAGGGGACGGCTACACCTTC.

The chain combines TRBV5-5 with TRBJ2-5; possibly TRBD1 for D (6 bases). Per the germline V gene, CDR1 is SGHKS and CDR2 is YYEKEE (reference sequence). This CDR3 has 13 residues. V dropped 8 bases and J dropped 2 bases, with 13 bases sitting between them. CDR3 DNA: TGTGCCAGTTATACAGGGCAACAAGAGACCCAGTACTTC. It encodes CASYTGQQETQYF. Based on the CDR3 plus reference TRBV5-5 and TRBJ2-5, the full variable domain is DAGVTQSPTHLIKTRGQQVTLRCSPISGHKSVSWYQQVLGQGPQFIFQYYEKEERGRGNFPDRFSARQFPNYSSELNVNALLLGDSALYLCASYTGQQETQYFGPGTRLLVL.

The CDR3 loop reads CASSPKTADTEAFF. In DNA, the CDR3 is TGTGCCAGCAGCCCGAAGACAGCTGACACTGAAGCTTTCTTT. The chain has TRBV7-9 and TRBJ1-1; tentatively, D is TRBD1 (5 bases). The germline CDR1 and CDR2 sequences are SEHNR and FQNEAQ (reference sequence). The V gene lost 5 bases and the J gene lost 3 bases, with 13 bases spanning the gap. CDR3 length equals 14 residues.

This sequence joins TRBV9 and TRBJ1-2, with D perhaps matching TRBD1 (5 bases). Germline CDR1 and CDR2: SGDLS and YYNGEE. Trimming took off 4 bases at V and 4 bases at J, with 14 bases between the two ends. This CDR3 contains 14 residues. As DNA, the CDR3 is TGTGCCAGCAGCCCGCTTTCCGGGACCTATGGCTACACCTTC. Its translation: CASSPLSGTYGYTF.

The chain combines TRBV11-2 with TRBJ2-5; 9 bases fit TRBD2. V lost 1 base to trimming and J lost 5 bases; unmatched junction nucleotides: 5. CDR1 and CDR2 (germline): SGHAT, FQNNGV. This CDR3 has 15 amino acids. The CDR3 coding sequence is TGTGCCAGCAGCTTAGGTAGCGGGGGTGGGGAGACCCAGTACTTC. This encodes CASSLGSGGGETQYF.

This sequence joins TRBV11-2 and TRBJ1-4; D might be TRBD1 (5 bases). Per the germline V gene, CDR1 is SGHAT and CDR2 is FQNNGV. This CDR3 contains 15 residues. Deletions cut 0 bases from V and 8 bases from J, with 13 bases between. As DNA, the CDR3 is TGTGCCAGCAGCTTAGATGGTAGGGGTAGAGAAAAACTGTTTTTT. Protein sequence: CASSLDGRGREKLFF.

This chain uses TRBV6-1 with TRBJ1-4, with D possibly TRBD1 on 5 matching bases. This CDR3 comprises 14 residues. Trimming shortened V by 3 bases and J by 7 bases, and 12 bases separated the two germline ends. Germline CDR1 MNHNS, CDR2 SASEGT. Written as DNA, the CDR3 is TGTGCCAGCAGTGATGGGGGAGTAAGTGAAAAACTGTTTTTT. Translating gives CASSDGGVSEKLFF.

The rearrangement uses TRBV12-3 or TRBV12-4 and TRBJ2-7; D unresolved. Trimming left V 3 bases short and J 6 bases short, with 9 bases between. This CDR3 is 12 amino acids long. The CDR3 DNA sequence: TGTGCCAGCAGTTTTAGTCTGCGCGAGCAGTACTTC. Translation: CASSFSLREQYF.

The chain recombines TRBV2 with TRBJ1-2; the D gene is possibly TRBD1 (6 bases). V was shortened by 3 bases and J by 8 bases, with 16 bases between the two germline ends. The CDR3 is 14 amino acids. CDR1 and CDR2 (germline): SNHLY, FYNNEI. This CDR3 is CASSERTVSEGYTF. The DNA of the CDR3 is TGTGCCAGCAGTGAGCGGACAGTATCAGAAGGCTACACCTTC.

This sequence joins TRBV6-1 and TRBJ1-5, with 7 bases lining up with TRBD1. V dropped 6 bases and J dropped 4; count of bases not matched to a gene: 9. CDR1 is MNHNS, CDR2 SASEGT, per germline. The length of the CDR3 is 15 residues. The CDR3 is CASRNGQGGNQPQHF. The DNA of the CDR3 is TGTGCCAGCAGAAACGGCCAGGGGGGGAATCAGCCCCAGCATTTT.

The J gene is TRBJ1-1, the V gene TRBV10-3, with D maybe TRBD1 (5 bases). Trimming removed 4 bases from V and 1 base from J, with 13 bases in between. The CDR3 runs 15 residues. The germline V gene has CDR1 ENHRY and CDR2 SYGVKD. CDR3 residues: CAISVRGEANTEAFF. CDR3 nucleotide sequence: TGTGCCATCAGTGTCCGAGGGGAGGCGAACACTGAAGCTTTCTTT.

The V and J genes are TRBV5-6 and TRBJ1-2; D perhaps matches TRBD1 (6 bases). The CDR3 length is 11 residues. Trimming removed 2 bases from V and 12 bases from J, with 11 bases in between. The germline CDR1 and CDR2 sequences are SGHDT and YYEEEE. The CDR3: CASSFGQLDTF. CDR3 sequence (DNA): TGTGCCAGCAGCTTTGGACAGCTCGACACCTTC.

The CDR3 protein is CASSQAGTRLFF. The CDR3 DNA reads TGCGCCAGCAGCCAAGCCGGGACGAGACTGTTTTTT. This chain links TRBV4-1 with TRBJ1-4, with D maybe TRBD1 (5 bases). This CDR3 contains 12 residues. Germline loops: CDR1 MGHRA, CDR2 YSYEKL. V dropped 1 base and J dropped 13 bases, with 10 bases sitting between them.

This sequence joins TRBV6-5 and TRBJ1-1; D might be TRBD1 (5 bases). Germline CDR1 and CDR2: MNHEY and SVGAGI. There are 14 residues in the CDR3. Between the trimmed V and J ends, which lost 6 bases and 0 bases, there was a span of 11 bases. The CDR3 here is CASRQTVMNTEAFF. The CDR3 DNA reads as TGTGCCAGCAGACAGACAGTTATGAACACTGAAGCTTTCTTT.

The genes are TRBV7-8 and TRBJ1-5, with D tentatively TRBD1 (5 bases). V lost 5 bases to trimming and J lost 0 bases, with 11 bases between them. The V gene's germline CDR1 is SGHVS and CDR2 FQNEAQ. This CDR3 comprises 15 residues. The CDR3, as DNA: TGTGCCAGCAGCCGGGACGGCAATAGCAATCAGCCCCAGCATTTT. Translating it yields CASSRDGNSNQPQHF.

This clone has a single count. The chain couples TRBV5-4 to TRBJ1-4, with 9 bases that match TRBD1. This CDR3 spans 14 amino acids. After removal of 4 bases from V and 7 bases from J, the junction contained 5 bases not matched to a gene. CDR1 is SGHNT, CDR2 YYREEE, per germline (reference sequence). CDR3 DNA: TGTGCCAGCAGCGTGGGGGACAGGGTTGAAAAACTGTTTTTT. Its protein product is CASSVGDRVEKLFF.

The chain carries TRBV3-1 (or the pseudogene TRBV3-2) and TRBJ2-2, with 8 positions matching TRBD2. Germline-derived CDR1 and CDR2 are LGHDT and YNNKEL (reference sequence). This CDR3 is 17 amino acids long. V gave up 3 bases and J gave up 3 bases; unmatched junction bases: 9. CDR3 amino acids: CASSHPSAGGHTGELFF. The CDR3 bases are TGTGCCAGCAGCCACCCCTCGGCGGGGGGCCACACCGGGGAGCTGTTTTTT.

The chain joins TRBV20-1 to TRBJ2-1, with 7 bases lining up with TRBD2. Germline-derived CDR1 and CDR2 are DFQATT and SNEGSKA (reference sequence). V lost 3 bases, J lost 4 bases, and 9 bases stayed unmatched. The CDR3 consists of 15 residues. In nucleotides, the CDR3 is TGCAGTGCTAGTGACCGGGACTATGAATACAATGAGCAGTTCTTC. Its protein is CSASDRDYEYNEQFF.

The chain employs TRBV2 and TRBJ2-5; D might be TRBD2 (5 bases). Germline CDR1 and CDR2: SNHLY and FYNNEI. CDR3 length equals 14 residues. Trimming stripped 3 bases from V and 2 bases from J, with 10 bases between. CDR3 sequence (DNA): TGTGCCAGCAGTGATCATCCGGGGCAAGAGACCCAGTACTTC. It yields the protein CASSDHPGQETQYF.

This clone was observed once. The chain joins TRBV7-2 to TRBJ2-2, with unresolved D. The germline V gene has CDR1 SGHTA and CDR2 FQGNSA. With 7 bases removed from V and 6 bases from J, the gap between germline ends came to 9 bases. The CDR3 runs to 12 residues. The CDR3 protein is CASTALAGELFF. Written as DNA, the CDR3 is TGTGCCAGCACCGCGCTCGCCGGGGAGCTGTTTTTT.

The rearrangement uses TRBV6-5 and TRBJ2-5, with TRBD1 as a possible D gene (5 bases). The CDR3 length is 13 residues. Deletions cut 11 bases from V and 5 bases from J, with 18 bases between. Germline values: CDR1 MNHEY, CDR2 SVGAGI. CDR3 DNA sequence: TGTGCCGGCAAAGGGGCCGGGCGGGAGACCCAGTACTTC. Translated, it gives CAGKGAGRETQYF.

The V call is TRBV6-2 or TRBV6-3, the J call TRBJ1-2; a possible D gene is TRBD1 (6 bases). Trimming cost V 6 bases and J 4 bases, with 12 bases left between them. The CDR3 sequence is 13 residues long. From germline, CDR1 is MNHEY and CDR2 SVGEGT. The CDR3: CASSPDRSYGYTF. CDR3 coding DNA: TGTGCCAGCAGCCCCGACAGGAGCTATGGCTACACCTTC.

The chain has TRBV15 and TRBJ2-1; TRBD2 matches 13 bases. The junction had 13 bases not matched to a gene; V was cut back by 4 bases and J by 1 base. The CDR3 is 20 amino acids. Germline V gene lookup returns CDR1 LNHNV and CDR2 YYDKDF (reference sequence). DNA for the CDR3: TGTGCCACCAGCAACCCCCGGACTAGCGGGGGCCCGAATTCCTACAATGAGCAGTTCTTC. This encodes CATSNPRTSGGPNSYNEQFF. The full variable domain, completed using reference TRBV15 and TRBJ2-1, is DAMVIQNPRYQVTQFGKPVTLSCSQTLNHNVMYWYQQKSSQAPKLLFHYYDKDFNNEADTPDNFQSRRPNTSFCFLDIRSPGLGDTAMYLCATSNPRTSGGPNSYNEQFFGPGTRLTVL.

This clone has just a few counts. V is TRBV29-1 and J is TRBJ1-2, with 8 bases identical to TRBD1. Germline V lookup: CDR1 SQVTM, CDR2 ANQGSEA. With 6 bases clipped from V and 3 bases from J, the junction kept 6 bases outside the gene matches. The CDR3 extends over 13 amino acids. The CDR3 bases are TGCAGCGTAGGGACAGGAGGGGACTATGGCTACACCTTC. It yields the protein CSVGTGGDYGYTF.

This sequence joins TRBV10-3 and TRBJ2-3, with TRBD1 matching over 7 bases. The CDR3 totals 15 residues. V lost 10 bases, J lost 2 bases, and 12 bases stayed unmatched. CDR1 is ENHRY and CDR2 is SYGVKD in the germline V gene. The CDR3: CATNRQGANTDTQYF. The CDR3 DNA sequence: TGTGCCACTAACCGACAGGGTGCTAACACAGATACGCAGTATTTT.

This clone has a single count. V and J are TRBV14 and TRBJ2-5, with 11 bases matching TRBD1. This CDR3 contains 16 residues. Germline assignment: CDR1 SGHDN and CDR2 FVKESK. The V and J ends lost 1 base and 5 bases, in that order; junction bases with no gene match: 6. As DNA, the CDR3 is TGTGCCAGCAGCCAAGCCAGGACAGGGGGCTTCGAGACCCAGTACTTC. This translates into CASSQARTGGFETQYF.

CDR3: CSVDKSATYGYTF. CDR3 sequence (DNA): TGCAGCGTTGATAAATCAGCAACGTATGGCTACACCTTC. V is TRBV29-1 and J is TRBJ1-2; D unresolved. Germline V gene data show CDR1 as SQVTM and CDR2 as ANQGSEA. CDR3 size: 13 residues. V gave up 3 bases and J gave up 5 bases, with 13 bases separating them.